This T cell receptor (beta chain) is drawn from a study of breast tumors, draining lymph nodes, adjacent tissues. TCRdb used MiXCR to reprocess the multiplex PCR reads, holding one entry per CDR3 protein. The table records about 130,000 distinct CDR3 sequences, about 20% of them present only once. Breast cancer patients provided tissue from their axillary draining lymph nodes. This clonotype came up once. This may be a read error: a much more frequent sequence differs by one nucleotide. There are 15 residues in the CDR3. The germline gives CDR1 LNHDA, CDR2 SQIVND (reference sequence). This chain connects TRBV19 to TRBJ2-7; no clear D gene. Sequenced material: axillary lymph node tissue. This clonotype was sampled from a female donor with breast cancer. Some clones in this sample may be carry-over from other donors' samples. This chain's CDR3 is CASSIDPISSYEQCF. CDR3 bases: TGTGCCAGTAGTATAGATCCAATCTCTTCCTACGAGCAGTGCTTC.